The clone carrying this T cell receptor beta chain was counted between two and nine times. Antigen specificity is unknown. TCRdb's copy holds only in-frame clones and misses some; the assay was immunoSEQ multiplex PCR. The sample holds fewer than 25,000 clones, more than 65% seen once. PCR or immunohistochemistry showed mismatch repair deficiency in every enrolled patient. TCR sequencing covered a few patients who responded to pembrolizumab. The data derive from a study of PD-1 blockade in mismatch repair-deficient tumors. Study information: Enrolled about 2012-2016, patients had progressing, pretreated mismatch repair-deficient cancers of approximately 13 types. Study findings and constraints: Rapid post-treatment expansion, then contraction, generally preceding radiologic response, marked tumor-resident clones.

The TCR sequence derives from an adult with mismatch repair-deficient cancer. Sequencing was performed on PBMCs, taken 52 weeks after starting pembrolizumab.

The CDR3 loop reads CASSVGQAHYEQYF. CDR3 DNA: TGTGCCAGCAGCGTTGGACAGGCCCACTACGAGCAGTACTTC. This chain links TRBV9 with TRBJ2-7, with 7 bases fitting TRBD1. CDR1 is SGDLS and CDR2 is YYNGEE in the germline V gene. V lost 2 bases, J lost 3 bases, and 5 bases stayed unmatched. This CDR3 spans 14 amino acids.